This T cell receptor beta chain came from a study of read filtering for tumor transcriptome and immune sequencing. For the study at large: Among patients, 17 to 20 were male and some 15 female, aged about 45 to 85 (mean roughly 63).

Between the trimmed V and J ends, which lost 5 bases and 0 bases, there was a span of 9 bases. CDR1 SGHRS and CDR2 YFSETQ come from the germline V gene. The length of the CDR3 is 13 residues. The study's findings and limits: The CD138-negative fraction was mixed bone marrow immune cells, not pure T cells. Compared with RNA-seq, IR-seq gave much higher clonotype depth and reliability.

This clonotype has ten or more counts. As yet, its antigen is unknown. Molecular barcoded adaptors covering alpha/delta and beta/gamma chains were used on 400 ng RNA. MiXCR was run by TCRdb on the reads, yielding one entry per CDR3 protein. The data contain roughly 130,000 distinct CDR3 sequences, roughly 13% of them singletons. Sample: a population of CD138-negative cells sorted from bone marrow. The J gene is TRBJ2-7, the V gene TRBV5-1; tentative D call: TRBD1 (6 bases). This receptor was obtained from a donor aged 40 or over with multiple myeloma. CDR3 nucleotides: TGCGCCAGCAGAGGACAGATCTCCTACGAGCAGTACTTC. Protein: CASRGQISYEQYF.